The 30 T cell receptor beta chains listed next were all sequenced from one sample in a study of blood T cell repertoires in COVID-19. Assay used: immunoSEQ multiplex PCR; TCRdb lists only in-frame clones, some missing. The sample has 50,000 to 65,000 clones, about nine tenths seen once. Sequencing was carried out using peripheral blood. The receptor set was obtained from a woman aged 80 or older with COVID-19, enrolled during active disease.

This chain connects TRBV19 to TRBJ1-6; 11 bases fit TRBD1. The ends lost 8 bases at V and 9 bases at J; junction bases unmatched: 3. Germline V gene sequence: CDR1 LNHDA, CDR2 SQIVND (reference sequence). CDR3 size: 13 residues. In nucleotides, the CDR3 is TGTGCCAGTGGACAGGGGGCTGTTTCACCCCTCCACTTT. This gives the protein CASGQGAVSPLHF. The whole variable domain, remainder taken from reference TRBV19 and TRBJ1-6, is DGGITQSPKYLFRKEGQNVTLSCEQNLNHDAMYWYRQDPGQGLRLIYYSQIVNDFQKGDIAEGYSVSREKKESFPLTVTSAQKNPTAFYLCASGQGAVSPLHFGNGTRLTVT.

The gene calls are TRBV6-6 and TRBJ1-1; D not certain. Germline CDR1 and CDR2: MNHNY and SVGAGI (reference sequence). Trimming took off 7 bases at V and 5 bases at J, with 14 bases between the two ends. The CDR3 has 13 residues. CDR3 residues: CASIYRAGTEAFF. Here the CDR3 DNA reads TGTGCCAGCATCTATAGGGCGGGGACTGAAGCTTTCTTT.

This chain connects TRBV5-1 to TRBJ2-5, with 7 bases matching TRBD1. CDR3 length: 15 residues. V lost 0 bases, J lost 3 bases, and 5 bases stayed unmatched. In germline, CDR1 is SGHRS, CDR2 YFSETQ. The CDR3 region has the DNA TGCGCCAGCAGCTTGGTTGGGACAGCTAAAGAGACCCAGTACTTC. This sequence encodes CASSLVGTAKETQYF.

This chain joins TRBV15 and TRBJ1-2, with D unresolved. Germline V gene data show CDR1 as LNHNV and CDR2 as YYDKDF (reference sequence). The ends were cut back, 1 base at V and 3 bases at J, with 12 bases in the middle. The CDR3 length is 15 residues. CDR3 sequence reads: CATSRGTTGDYGYTF. The CDR3 nucleotides are TGTGCCACCAGCAGAGGAACGACGGGAGACTATGGCTACACCTTC.

The chain uses TRBV5-1 and TRBJ2-3; 9 nucleotides match TRBD2. Trimming removed 3 bases from V and 3 bases from J; junction bases left unmatched: 5. From germline, CDR1 is SGHRS and CDR2 YFSETQ. This CDR3 has 15 residues. The CDR3 coding sequence is TGCGCCAGCAGCTCCAGCGGGGGGAAGACAGATACGCAGTATTTT. Protein: CASSSSGGKTDTQYF.

On this clone: One junction end disagrees with the germline gene, perhaps due to a read error. The chain links TRBV6-4 to TRBJ2-4; tentatively, D is TRBD2 (6 bases). Germline-derived CDR1 and CDR2 are MRHNA and SNTAGT. This CDR3 region has 10 residues. In DNA form, the CDR3 reads TGTGCCAGCAGTGAGATGGCGGGAATGTTC. Residues: CASSEMAGMF.

This clone was counted once. The chain carries TRBV12-3 or TRBV12-4 and TRBJ1-1; no firm D call. This CDR3 spans 13 amino acids. Trimming took off 2 bases at V and 4 bases at J, with 8 bases between the two ends. The CDR3 spells CASSLRGSTEAFF. The CDR3 DNA reads TGTGCCAGCAGTTTACGGGGTTCCACTGAAGCTTTCTTT.

The chain carries TRBV5-1 and TRBJ2-5; 11 nucleotides line up with TRBD2. V trimming: 3 bases; J trimming: 5 bases; junction bases outside the gene matches: 9. Germline CDR1 SGHRS, CDR2 YFSETQ. The length of the CDR3 is 16 residues. DNA for the CDR3: TGCGCCAGCAGCTCAAATAGCGGGGGGGCCGGGGAGACCCAGTACTTC. Translating gives CASSSNSGGAGETQYF.

The rearrangement links TRBV2 to TRBJ2-2, with 7 bases fitting TRBD2. The CDR3 spans 16 residues. Trimming at V came to 8 bases and at J to 4 bases, leaving 13 bases not matched to a gene. Per germline, CDR1 SNHLY and CDR2 FYNNEI. The CDR3 bases are TGTGCCAGCTTGTTTAGCGGGTCGGGGGGCACCGGGGAGCTGTTTTTT. Its translation: CASLFSGSGGTGELFF. Variable domain in full (rest from reference TRBV2 and TRBJ2-2): EPEVTQTPSHQVTQMGQEVILRCVPISNHLYFYWYRQILGQKVEFLVSFYNNEISEKSEIFDDQFSVERPDGSNFTLKIRSTKLEDSAMYFCASLFSGSGGTGELFFGEGSRLTVL.

The rearrangement uses TRBV5-1 and TRBJ1-3, with 7 bases identical to TRBD1. The germline CDR1 and CDR2 sequences are SGHRS and YFSETQ. There are 15 residues in the CDR3. After removal of 0 bases from V and 0 bases from J, the junction contained 0 bases not matched to a gene. The CDR3 spells CASSLDRGSGNTIYF. The CDR3 DNA reads as TGCGCCAGCAGCTTGGACAGGGGCTCTGGAAACACCATATATTTT.

The genes are TRBV27 and TRBJ1-1, with 7 bases aligning to TRBD1. V trimming: 5 bases; J trimming: 2 bases; junction bases outside the gene matches: 14. CDR1 and CDR2 (germline): MNHEY, SMNVEV (reference sequence). The CDR3 spans 17 residues. The CDR3 DNA is TGTGCCAGCAGTGGACACAGGGGAGTCATCCGAAACACTGAAGCTTTCTTT. Its protein product is CASSGHRGVIRNTEAFF.

This clone was observed a handful of times. The rearrangement joins TRBV6-5 to TRBJ1-6, with D possibly matching TRBD1 (5 bases). The CDR3 is made up of 15 amino acids. Germline V gene lookup returns CDR1 MNHEY and CDR2 SVGAGI. The ends were cut back, 5 bases at V and 10 bases at J, with 18 bases in the middle. In nucleotides, the CDR3 is TGTGCCAGCAGTCACAAGACAGCGCCGGAATCACCCCTCCACTTT. Translated: CASSHKTAPESPLHF.

The J gene is TRBJ1-1, the V gene TRBV4-1; D gene ambiguous. The germline V gene encodes CDR1 MGHRA and CDR2 YSYEKL. The CDR3 covers 14 residues. Trimming took off 3 bases at V and 0 bases at J, with 8 bases between the two ends. The CDR3, as DNA: TGCGCCAGCAGCCACCAACAGCTGAACACTGAAGCTTTCTTT. This codes for CASSHQQLNTEAFF.

At least ten counts were recorded for this clone. The chain is built from TRBV9 and TRBJ2-7; maybe TRBD1 (5 bases). The CDR3 consists of 14 residues. The V end lost 0 bases, the J end lost 2 bases, and 9 bases lay between the germline ends. The germline CDR1 and CDR2 sequences are SGDLS and YYNGEE. The CDR3 protein is CASSVEGEAYEQYF. The CDR3 DNA reads as TGTGCCAGCAGCGTAGAAGGGGAAGCCTACGAGCAGTACTTC.

The sample holds a few counts of this clone. The rearrangement joins TRBV2 to TRBJ1-2, with TRBD1 identical over 8 bases. V lost 3 bases to trimming and J lost 9 bases; unmatched junction nucleotides: 9. The length of the CDR3 is 14 residues. The germline V gene encodes CDR1 SNHLY and CDR2 FYNNEI. CDR3 loop: CASSENRGGFSYTF. The CDR3 DNA reads as TGTGCCAGCAGTGAGAACAGGGGGGGCTTCAGCTACACCTTC.

The chain is built from TRBV30 and TRBJ2-3; 8 bases are shared with TRBD2. The V gene end was trimmed by 0 bases and the J gene end by 4 bases; junction bases not matched to a gene: 12. The germline V gene encodes CDR1 GTSNPN and CDR2 SVGIG (reference sequence). The CDR3 spans 17 residues. The DNA of the CDR3 is TGTGCCTGGAGTGTACTGTGGGGACTAGGGGGTTCAGATACGCAGTATTTT. It codes for CAWSVLWGLGGSDTQYF. The whole variable domain, remainder taken from reference TRBV30 and TRBJ2-3, is SQTIHQWPATLVQPVGSPLSLECTVEGTSNPNLYWYRQAAGRGLQLLFYSVGIGQISSEVPQNLSASRPQDRQFILSSKKLLLSDSGFYLCAWSVLWGLGGSDTQYFGPGTRLTVL.

The rearrangement links TRBV7-9 to TRBJ2-7; 8 positions match TRBD1. J lost 5 bases, V lost 4 bases, and 7 bases had no gene match. The CDR3 extends over 14 amino acids. CDR1 SEHNR and CDR2 FQNEAQ come from the germline V gene (reference sequence). The chain's CDR3 is CASSYGQGRNEQYF. The CDR3, as DNA: TGTGCCAGCAGCTACGGACAGGGTAGAAACGAGCAGTACTTC.

The chain has TRBV27 and TRBJ2-7, with 9 nucleotides matching TRBD2. CDR1 and CDR2 from the germline V gene are MNHEY and SMNVEV (reference sequence). The J segment lost 4 bases and the V segment lost 0 bases, leaving 7 bases of the junction unmatched. This CDR3 has 16 residues. DNA of the CDR3: TGTGCCAGCAGTTTATCGATGGCGGGGGGGAGGTACGAGCAGTACTTC. This translates into CASSLSMAGGRYEQYF.

J is TRBJ1-3 and V is TRBV2; a possible D gene is TRBD1 (5 bases). The CDR3 runs 17 residues. Germline lookup yields CDR1 SNHLY and CDR2 FYNNEI. The ends were cut back, 4 bases at V and 0 bases at J, with 16 bases in the middle. For the CDR3, the DNA is TGTGCCAGCAGTGGGGCCCTACAGGTTTCCTCTGGAAACACCATATATTTT. This sequence encodes CASSGALQVSSGNTIYF. Full variable domain (rest looked up from reference TRBV2 and TRBJ1-3): EPEVTQTPSHQVTQMGQEVILRCVPISNHLYFYWYRQILGQKVEFLVSFYNNEISEKSEIFDDQFSVERPDGSNFTLKIRSTKLEDSAMYFCASSGALQVSSGNTIYFGEGSWLTVV.

This sequence joins TRBV10-3 and TRBJ2-5, with D possibly matching TRBD1 (6 bases). This CDR3 has 12 residues. The V end was cut by 0 bases, the J end by 13 bases, with 12 bases between. Germline V gene data show CDR1 as ENHRY and CDR2 as SYGVKD. This CDR3 is CAISESDSTRYF. The CDR3 DNA reads TGTGCCATCAGTGAGTCGGACAGCACACGGTACTTC.

This chain joins TRBV7-9 and TRBJ1-1, with no clear D. Germline V gene data show CDR1 as SEHNR and CDR2 as FQNEAQ (reference sequence). V was trimmed by 4 bases and J by 5 bases, leaving 14 bases between them. This CDR3 spans 14 amino acids. CDR3 sequence (DNA): TGTGCCAGCAGCTCCCAAGACGGGAGGACTGAAGCTTTCTTT. This gives the protein CASSSQDGRTEAFF.

This clone was observed once. The chain recombines TRBV2 with TRBJ2-7, with D perhaps TRBD1 (5 bases). CDR1 and CDR2 (germline): SNHLY, FYNNEI. The CDR3 contains 15 residues. Trimming removed 4 bases at V and 6 bases at J, with 19 bases between. The CDR3 sequence is CASSGEKGSGLEQYF. As DNA, the CDR3 is TGTGCCAGCAGTGGGGAAAAAGGTTCAGGGCTCGAGCAGTACTTC.

The rearrangement joins TRBV7-9 to TRBJ2-5, with D maybe TRBD1 (6 bases). This CDR3 has 15 residues. From germline, CDR1 is SEHNR and CDR2 FQNEAQ (reference sequence). V was cut by 4 bases and J by 4 bases, with 16 bases left in between. CDR3 in amino acids: CASSSQGRLGETQYF. CDR3 DNA sequence: TGTGCCAGCAGCTCGCAGGGGCGGTTAGGAGAGACCCAGTACTTC.

This chain connects TRBV6-5 to TRBJ2-3; 9 positions match TRBD1. Germline V gene sequence: CDR1 MNHEY, CDR2 SVGAGI. Trimming took 6 bases from V and 13 from J; bases not matched to a gene: 8. CDR3 length: 12 amino acids. The CDR3, as DNA: TGTGCCAGCAGGAAACTCCGGGACAGGGAGTATTTT. Translated, it gives CASRKLRDREYF.

The chain has TRBV12-3 or TRBV12-4 and TRBJ1-5, with D uncertain. Trimming left V 10 bases short and J 3 bases short, with 13 bases between. This CDR3 region has 13 residues. CDR3 nucleotides: TGTGCCACCGCCCCCCAGGCCAATCAGCCCCAGCATTTT. Translation gives CATAPQANQPQHF.

The rearrangement uses TRBV11-2 and TRBJ1-2, with D tentatively TRBD1 (6 bases). Germline V gene data show CDR1 as SGHAT and CDR2 as FQNNGV. Between the trimmed V and J ends, which lost 2 bases and 7 bases, there was a span of 14 bases. This CDR3 comprises 14 residues. In nucleotides, the CDR3 is TGTGCCAGCAGCTTATCGGGGGGGCAACCTGGCTACACCTTC. Its translation: CASSLSGGQPGYTF. The full variable domain, its missing parts supplied by reference TRBV11-2 and TRBJ1-2, is EAGVAQSPRYKIIEKRQSVAFWCNPISGHATLYWYQQILGQGPKLLIQFQNNGVVDDSQLPKDRFSAERLKGVDSTLKIQPAKLEDSAVYLCASSLSGGQPGYTFGSGTRLTVV.

The chain couples TRBV3-1 (or the pseudogene TRBV3-2) to TRBJ2-3; 7 bases match TRBD2. Germline-derived CDR1 and CDR2 are LGHDT and YNNKEL (reference sequence). The CDR3 has 15 amino acids. Trimming took 2 bases from V and 1 from J; bases not matched to a gene: 3. Here the CDR3 reads CASSQPAGGTDTQYF. The CDR3 region has the DNA TGTGCCAGCAGCCAACCGGCGGGGGGCACAGATACGCAGTATTTT.

The V gene is TRBV7-9, the J gene TRBJ1-2; perhaps TRBD1 as D (6 bases). Per the germline V gene, CDR1 is SEHNR and CDR2 is FQNEAQ (reference sequence). The germline V and J ends were trimmed by 5 bases and 5 bases, with 12 bases remaining between them. The CDR3 consists of 13 residues. The CDR3, as DNA: TGTGCCAGCAGCCGGGACATGTTATATGGCTACACCTTC. Translated: CASSRDMLYGYTF.

This clone was observed many times. The gene calls are TRBV2 and TRBJ1-1; a possible D gene is TRBD1 (6 bases). Deletions cut 3 bases from V and 0 bases from J, with 8 bases between. The CDR3 loop spans 14 amino acids. Germline V lookup: CDR1 SNHLY, CDR2 FYNNEI. The CDR3 DNA reads as TGTGCCAGCAGTGAGGGACAATTGAACACTGAAGCTTTCTTT. Its translation is CASSEGQLNTEAFF.

The chain uses TRBV9 and TRBJ1-3; a weak D match, TRBD1 (5 bases). Germline V gives CDR1 SGDLS, CDR2 YYNGEE. The CDR3 totals 18 residues. V was trimmed by 3 bases and J by 0 bases, leaving 19 bases between them. As DNA, the CDR3 is TGTGCCAGCAGCGCAACCTCTCGGGGGGGGAGCTCTGGAAACACCATATATTTT. Translation: CASSATSRGGSSGNTIYF.